The 11 T cell receptor beta chains listed next were all sequenced from one sample in a study of T cell responses to AZD1222 COVID-19 vaccine. TCRdb's table, derived via immunoSEQ multiplex PCR, lists solely in-frame clones and lacks some. The sample records just over 150,000 clones, approximately 87% being singletons. The sample here was peripheral blood, taken 28 days after the second AZD1222 dose. The origin of the receptors is an adult who received the AZD1222 COVID-19 vaccine.

The chain has TRBV11-2 and TRBJ2-7; no reliable D call. From germline, CDR1 is SGHAT and CDR2 FQNNGV. V was cut by 1 base and J by 0 bases, with 7 bases left in between. This CDR3 has 14 amino acids. The CDR3 region has the DNA TGTGCCAGCAGCTTAGCTTGGGACTCCTACGAGCAGTACTTC. This gives the protein CASSLAWDSYEQYF.

This clone was seen only a few times. The V gene is TRBV4-1, the J gene TRBJ1-3, with a possible D match to TRBD1 (5 bases). Germline lookup yields CDR1 MGHRA and CDR2 YSYEKL. V lost 1 base and J 5 bases, leaving 9 bases between the germline ends. The CDR3 has 14 residues. Here the CDR3 DNA reads TGCGCCAGCAGCCAAGTTCCGGGGCGAAACACCATATATTTT. Translating gives CASSQVPGRNTIYF.

CDR3 DNA: TGTGCCGCAGTCCTTGGGGGCTACACCTTC. The encoded protein is CAAVLGGYTF. The chain recombines TRBV5-4 with TRBJ1-2; D gene uncertain. V was trimmed by 10 bases and J by 8 bases, leaving 12 bases between them. The CDR3 covers 10 residues. Germline CDR1 is SGHNT and CDR2 is YYREEE (reference sequence).

The chain links TRBV27 to TRBJ2-7; TRBD1 or TRBD2 may be the D gene (6 bases each). Germline V lookup: CDR1 MNHEY, CDR2 SMNVEV (reference sequence). This CDR3 has 13 amino acids. V shed 2 bases and J shed 6 bases, with 11 bases lying between them. CDR3 sequence reads: CASSLDGGLEQYF. For the CDR3, the DNA is TGTGCCAGCAGTTTAGATGGGGGGCTCGAGCAGTACTTC.

This sequence joins TRBV7-9 and TRBJ2-7; D is possibly TRBD2 (5 bases). Trimming stripped 5 bases from V and 8 bases from J, with 25 bases between. CDR1 and CDR2 from the germline V gene are SEHNR and FQNEAQ (reference sequence). This CDR3 spans 16 amino acids. CDR3 loop: CASSASSWGVTSKQYF. The CDR3 DNA follows: TGTGCCAGCAGCGCAAGCAGTTGGGGAGTCACCTCAAAGCAGTACTTC.

This clone was recorded a few times. The chain couples TRBV27 to TRBJ1-5; D possibly corresponds to TRBD1 (6 bases). The germline CDR1 and CDR2 sequences are MNHEY and SMNVEV (reference sequence). Trimming shortened V by 5 bases and J by 1 base, and 21 bases separated the two germline ends. This CDR3 region has 18 residues. The CDR3: CASSPLLGGHPSNQPQHF. The CDR3 region has the DNA TGTGCCAGCAGTCCTCTGCTTGGGGGGCATCCGAGCAATCAGCCCCAGCATTTT.

The chain links TRBV4-3 to TRBJ2-2; D may be TRBD1 (5 bases). CDR1 and CDR2 from the germline V gene are LGHNA and YSLEER. The V end lost 0 bases, the J end lost 6 bases, and 8 bases lay between the germline ends. The CDR3 totals 14 residues. CDR3 in amino acids: CASSQDQGAGELFF. Written as DNA, the CDR3 is TGCGCCAGCAGCCAAGATCAAGGGGCCGGGGAGCTGTTTTTT.

This rearrangement joins TRBV28 to TRBJ1-2, with 9 nucleotides matching TRBD1. This CDR3 is 15 amino acids long. CDR1 is MDHEN and CDR2 is SYDVKM in the germline V gene. J gave up 8 bases and V 5 bases, and 12 bases lay outside the gene matches. This chain's CDR3 is CASSPPGTGRKGYTF. The CDR3 bases are TGTGCCAGCAGTCCACCCGGGACAGGGAGGAAAGGCTACACCTTC.

The CDR3 is CASRKQGYTEAFF. Written as DNA, the CDR3 is TGTGCCAGCAGAAAACAGGGGTACACTGAAGCTTTCTTT. The V and J genes are TRBV2 and TRBJ1-1; 7 bases are shared with TRBD1. V shed 6 bases, J shed 3 bases, and the junction held 4 bases outside the gene matches. The CDR3 sequence is 13 residues long. CDR1 is SNHLY and CDR2 is FYNNEI in the germline V gene.

This chain links TRBV3-1 (or the pseudogene TRBV3-2) with TRBJ2-3, with 9 bases lining up with TRBD2. The CDR3 is 16 amino acids. V lost 0 bases and J lost 4; bases outside the gene matches: 5. From germline, CDR1 is LGHDT and CDR2 YNNKEL (reference sequence). For the CDR3, the DNA is TGTGCCAGCAGCCAAGAGGCAGCGGGAGGTGCAGATACGCAGTATTTT. It encodes CASSQEAAGGADTQYF.

V and J are TRBV7-2 and TRBJ1-6; D possibly corresponds to TRBD1 (5 bases). The CDR3 totals 15 residues. CDR1 is SGHTA, CDR2 FQGNSA, per germline. The V end was cut by 7 bases, the J end by 7 bases, with 17 bases between. CDR3: CASILSRGPNSPLHF. CDR3 coding DNA: TGTGCCAGCATCCTTAGTCGGGGACCCAATTCACCCCTCCACTTT.